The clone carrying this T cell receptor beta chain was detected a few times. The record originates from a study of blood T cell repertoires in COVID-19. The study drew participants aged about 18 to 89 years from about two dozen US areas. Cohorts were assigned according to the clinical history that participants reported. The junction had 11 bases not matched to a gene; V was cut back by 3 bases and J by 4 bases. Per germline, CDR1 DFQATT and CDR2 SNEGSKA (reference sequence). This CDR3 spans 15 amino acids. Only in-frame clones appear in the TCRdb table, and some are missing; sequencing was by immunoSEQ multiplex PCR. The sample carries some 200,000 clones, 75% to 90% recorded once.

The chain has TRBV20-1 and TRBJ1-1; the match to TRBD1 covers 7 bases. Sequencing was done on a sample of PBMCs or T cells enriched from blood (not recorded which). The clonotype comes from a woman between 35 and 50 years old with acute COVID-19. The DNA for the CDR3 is TGCAGTGCTAGTCCCCCTCGACAGGGAACCACTGAAGCTTTCTTT. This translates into CSASPPRQGTTEAFF.